This paragraph covers one T cell receptor beta chain sequence. TCRdb called the 5' RACE reads again in MiXCR, with one record for every CDR3 protein. This sample carries 160,000 or so distinct CDR3 sequences, around 8.9% of them seen once, and the ten largest clones take roughly 16%. This record comes from a study of CD8 T cells in ankylosing spondylitis. J gave up 5 bases and V 5 bases, and 7 bases lay outside the gene matches. Germline CDR1 and CDR2: SEHNR and FQNEAQ (reference sequence). The CDR3 totals 15 residues. Specimen: blood, either unsorted or a sorted T cell fraction (not recorded which). The TCR originated in a female donor with ankylosing spondylitis or in good health (not recorded which). V and J are TRBV7-9 and TRBJ2-7; 12 bases map to TRBD2. CDR3 sequence (DNA): TGTGCCAGCAGCAACCGACTAGCGGGAGAACACGAGCAGTACTTC. Its protein product is CASSNRLAGEHEQYF.